This T cell receptor (beta chain) was found in a study of blood T cell repertoires in COVID-19. Original processing notes: Reference gene primer amplification gave estimated nucleated cell counts. Profiled with immunoSEQ multiplex PCR; TCRdb holds only in-frame clones, not every one. That table is the source of V, J and clone size, and D and trimming were worked out from the DNA. The table lists 100,000 or so clones, 82% of them singletons. The CDR3 extends over 12 amino acids. Trimming pared 5 bases from V and 7 bases from J, leaving 10 bases between. Germline V gene lookup returns CDR1 SGHAT and CDR2 FQNNGV.

The sample consisted of peripheral blood. This TCR was sampled from a man older than 75 with acute or convalescent COVID-19. This chain uses TRBV11-2 with TRBJ2-3, with D unclear. This chain's CDR3 is CASSRSTHTQYF. The CDR3 DNA follows: TGTGCCAGCAGCCGATCCACTCATACGCAGTATTTT.